This T cell receptor beta chain came from a study of T cells expressing NK-cell markers. Note on this clonotype: No antigen is known for it.

cDNA encoding TCR beta was synthesized via 5'RACE template switching incorporating UMIs. After re-calling the 5' RACE reads, TCRdb lists one entry per CDR3 protein, DNA absent. This sample carries 140,000 to 150,000 distinct CDR3 sequences, with roughly 12% going to the ten biggest clones. In germline, CDR1 is MDHEN, CDR2 SYDVKM. This CDR3 spans 15 amino acids. Findings and limits, study-wide: Whether expanded NKG2C+ T cell clones were HCMV specific stayed uncertain. The dominant NKG2C+ clonotypes represented 1.0-7.0% of CD8+ T cells in six donors.

This TCR derives from a young man in good health. Sequencing was carried out using blood T cells: a sorted CD56 or NKG2C T cell subset, CD4+ or CD8+ T cells, or bulk PBMC T cells (not recorded which). This chain uses TRBV28 with TRBJ2-2; without DNA, the TCRdb call of TRBD1 cannot be checked. This CDR3 is CASSSSGTYTGELFF. Looking up the rest from reference TRBV28 and TRBJ2-2 gives the full variable domain: DVKVTQSSRYLVKRTGEKVFLECVQDMDHENMFWYRQDPGLGLRLIYFSYDVKMKEKGDIPEGYSVSREKKERFSLILESASTNQTSMYLCASSSSGTYTGELFFGEGSRLTVL.